This T cell receptor beta chain was documented in a study of shared clonotypes between healthy human individuals. Per the authors' pipeline: Junction-only immunoSEQ sequences carried no quality scores, so filtering differed. TCRdb's copy holds only in-frame clones and misses some; the assay was immunoSEQ multiplex PCR. D and trimming come from the DNA, and the V and J calls and clone size come from that table. The sample yields about 1 million clones, around four fifths seen once. Trimming took off 0 bases at V and 5 bases at J, with 11 bases between the two ends. Germline V gene sequence: CDR1 GTSNPN, CDR2 SVGIG (reference sequence). This CDR3 comprises 14 residues. Healthy HIV-negative adults without recent acute infections or vaccinations served as donors.

Sequencing was performed on memory CD4+ T cells sorted from blood. Indicated subset: CD45RA-negative fraction. The J gene is TRBJ2-1, the V gene TRBV30, with D uncertain. The receptor comes from a man aged 18 to 29 in good health. This CDR3 is CAWSVGSPHNEQFF. DNA of the CDR3: TGTGCCTGGAGTGTAGGGTCGCCCCACAATGAGCAGTTCTTC.